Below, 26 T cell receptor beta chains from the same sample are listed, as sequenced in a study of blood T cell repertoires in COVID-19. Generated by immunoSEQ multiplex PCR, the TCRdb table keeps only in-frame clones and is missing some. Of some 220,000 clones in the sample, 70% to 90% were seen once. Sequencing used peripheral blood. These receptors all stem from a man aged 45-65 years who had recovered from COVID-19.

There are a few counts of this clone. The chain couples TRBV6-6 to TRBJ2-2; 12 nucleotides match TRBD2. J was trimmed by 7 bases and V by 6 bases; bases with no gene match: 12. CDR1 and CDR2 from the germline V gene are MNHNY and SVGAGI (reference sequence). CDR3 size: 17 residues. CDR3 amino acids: CASRRLTSGRGSGELFF. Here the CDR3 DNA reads TGTGCCAGCAGACGACTGACTAGCGGGAGAGGTAGCGGGGAGCTGTTTTTT.

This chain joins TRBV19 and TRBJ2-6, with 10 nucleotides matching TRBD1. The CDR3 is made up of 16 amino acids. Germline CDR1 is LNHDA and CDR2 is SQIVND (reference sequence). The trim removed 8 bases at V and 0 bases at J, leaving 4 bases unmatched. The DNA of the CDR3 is TGTGCCAGTGGAGGACAGGGGGTCTCTGGGGCCAACGTCCTGACTTTC. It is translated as CASGGQGVSGANVLTF. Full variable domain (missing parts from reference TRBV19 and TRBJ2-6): DGGITQSPKYLFRKEGQNVTLSCEQNLNHDAMYWYRQDPGQGLRLIYYSQIVNDFQKGDIAEGYSVSREKKESFPLTVTSAQKNPTAFYLCASGGQGVSGANVLTFGAGSRLTVL.

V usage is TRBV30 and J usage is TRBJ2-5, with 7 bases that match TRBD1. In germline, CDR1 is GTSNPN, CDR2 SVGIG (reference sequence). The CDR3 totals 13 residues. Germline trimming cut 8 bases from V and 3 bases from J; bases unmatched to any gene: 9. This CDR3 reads CAGNRGLEETQYF. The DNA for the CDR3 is TGTGCCGGGAACAGGGGTTTAGAAGAGACCCAGTACTTC. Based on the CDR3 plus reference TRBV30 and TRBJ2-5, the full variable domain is SQTIHQWPATLVQPVGSPLSLECTVEGTSNPNLYWYRQAAGRGLQLLFYSVGIGQISSEVPQNLSASRPQDRQFILSSKKLLLSDSGFYLCAGNRGLEETQYFGPGTRLLVL.

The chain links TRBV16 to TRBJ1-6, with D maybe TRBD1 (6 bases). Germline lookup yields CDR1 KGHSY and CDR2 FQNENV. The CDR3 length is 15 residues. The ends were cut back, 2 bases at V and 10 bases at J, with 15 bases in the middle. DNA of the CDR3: TGTGCCAGCAGCCAAGGACAGATCTCGAGGTCACCCCTCCACTTT. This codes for CASSQGQISRSPLHF. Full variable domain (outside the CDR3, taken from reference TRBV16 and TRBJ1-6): GEEVAQTPKHLVRGEGQKAKLYCAPIKGHSYVFWYQQVLKNEFKFLISFQNENVFDETGMPKERFSAKCLPNSPCSLEIQATKLEDSAVYFCASSQGQISRSPLHFGNGTRLTVT.

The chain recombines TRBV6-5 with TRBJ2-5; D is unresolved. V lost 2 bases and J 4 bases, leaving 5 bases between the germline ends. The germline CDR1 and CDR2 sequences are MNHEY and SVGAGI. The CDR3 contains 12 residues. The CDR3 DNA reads TGTGCCAGCAGTTACAGCCGAGAGACCCAGTACTTC. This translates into CASSYSRETQYF.

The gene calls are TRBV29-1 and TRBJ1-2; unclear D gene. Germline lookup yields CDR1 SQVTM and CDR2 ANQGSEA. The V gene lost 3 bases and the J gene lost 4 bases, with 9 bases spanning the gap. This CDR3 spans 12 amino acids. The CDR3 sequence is CSVERLIYGYTF. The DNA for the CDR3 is TGCAGCGTTGAGAGACTGATCTATGGCTACACCTTC.

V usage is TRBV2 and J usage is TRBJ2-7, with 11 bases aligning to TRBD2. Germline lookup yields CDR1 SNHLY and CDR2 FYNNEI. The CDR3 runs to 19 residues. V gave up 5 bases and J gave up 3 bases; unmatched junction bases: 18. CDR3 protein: CASSRSAPYPTSGSYEQYF. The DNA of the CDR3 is TGTGCCAGCAGTCGTTCGGCTCCCTACCCTACTAGCGGGAGCTACGAGCAGTACTTC.

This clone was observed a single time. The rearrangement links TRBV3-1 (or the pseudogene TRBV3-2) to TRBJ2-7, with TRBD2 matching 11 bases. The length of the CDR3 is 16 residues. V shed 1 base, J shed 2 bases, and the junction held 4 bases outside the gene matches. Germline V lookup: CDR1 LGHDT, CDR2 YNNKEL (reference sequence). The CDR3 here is CASSQGLAGLTYEQYF. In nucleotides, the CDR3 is TGTGCCAGCAGCCAAGGACTAGCGGGATTGACCTACGAGCAGTACTTC.

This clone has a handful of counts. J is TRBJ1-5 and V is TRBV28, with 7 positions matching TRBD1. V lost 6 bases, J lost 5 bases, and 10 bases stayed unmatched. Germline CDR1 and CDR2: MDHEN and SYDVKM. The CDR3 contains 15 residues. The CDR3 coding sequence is TGTGCCAGCAGGCTCCCACAGGGGTTCGATCAGCCCCAGCATTTT. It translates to CASRLPQGFDQPQHF.

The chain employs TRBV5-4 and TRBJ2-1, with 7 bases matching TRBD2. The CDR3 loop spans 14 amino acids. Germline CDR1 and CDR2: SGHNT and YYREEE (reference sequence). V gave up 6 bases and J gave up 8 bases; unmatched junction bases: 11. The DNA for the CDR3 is TGTGCCAGCAAGGGGTTACGGGAGGTCGATGAGCAGTTCTTC. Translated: CASKGLREVDEQFF. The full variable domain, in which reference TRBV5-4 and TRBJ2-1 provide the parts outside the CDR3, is ETGVTQSPTHLIKTRGQQVTLRCSSQSGHNTVSWYQQALGQGPQFIFQYYREEENGRGNFPPRFSGLQFPNYSSELNVNALELDDSALYLCASKGLREVDEQFFGPGTRLTVL.

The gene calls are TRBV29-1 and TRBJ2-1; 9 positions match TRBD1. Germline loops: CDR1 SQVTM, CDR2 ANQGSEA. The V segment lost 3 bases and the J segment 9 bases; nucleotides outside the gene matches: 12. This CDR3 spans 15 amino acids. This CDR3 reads CSVDPSGQGLGEQFF. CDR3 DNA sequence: TGCAGCGTTGACCCCTCGGGACAGGGCTTGGGTGAGCAGTTCTTC.

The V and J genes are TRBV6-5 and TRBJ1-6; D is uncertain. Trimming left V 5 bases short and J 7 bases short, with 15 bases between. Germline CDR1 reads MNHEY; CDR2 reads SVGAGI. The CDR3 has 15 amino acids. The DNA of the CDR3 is TGTGCCAGCAGTCGAACTAAAGTAGGAAATTCACCCCTCCACTTT. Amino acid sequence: CASSRTKVGNSPLHF.

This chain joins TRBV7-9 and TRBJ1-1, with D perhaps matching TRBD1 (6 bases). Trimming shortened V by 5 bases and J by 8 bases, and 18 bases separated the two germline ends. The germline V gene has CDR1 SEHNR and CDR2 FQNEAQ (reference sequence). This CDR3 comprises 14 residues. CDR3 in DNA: TGTGCCAGCAGCACAGGGAGTCCTATGGCCGAAGCTTTCTTT. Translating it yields CASSTGSPMAEAFF.

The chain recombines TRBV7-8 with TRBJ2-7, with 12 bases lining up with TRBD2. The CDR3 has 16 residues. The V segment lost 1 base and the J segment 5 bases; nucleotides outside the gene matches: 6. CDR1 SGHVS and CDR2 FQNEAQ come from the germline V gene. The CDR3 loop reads CASSLDGLAGWNEQYF. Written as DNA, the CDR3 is TGTGCCAGCAGCTTAGACGGACTAGCGGGATGGAACGAGCAGTACTTC. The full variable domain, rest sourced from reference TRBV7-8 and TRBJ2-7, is GAGVSQSPRYKVAKRGQDVALRCDPISGHVSLFWYQQALGQGPEFLTYFQNEAQLDKSGLPSDRFFAERPEGSVSTLKIQRTQQEDSAVYLCASSLDGLAGWNEQYFGPGTRLTVT.

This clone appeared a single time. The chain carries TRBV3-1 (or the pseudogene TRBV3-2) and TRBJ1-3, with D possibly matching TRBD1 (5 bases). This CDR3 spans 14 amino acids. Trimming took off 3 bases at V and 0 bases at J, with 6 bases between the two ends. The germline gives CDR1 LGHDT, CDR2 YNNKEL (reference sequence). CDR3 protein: CASSHRDSGNTIYF. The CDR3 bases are TGTGCCAGCAGCCACAGGGACTCTGGAAACACCATATATTTT.

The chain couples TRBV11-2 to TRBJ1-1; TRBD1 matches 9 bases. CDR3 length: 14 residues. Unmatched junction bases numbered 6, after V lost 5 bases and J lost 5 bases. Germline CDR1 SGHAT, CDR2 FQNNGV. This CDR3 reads CASSLQGALTEAFF. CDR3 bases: TGTGCCAGCAGCCTACAGGGGGCCTTAACTGAAGCTTTCTTT. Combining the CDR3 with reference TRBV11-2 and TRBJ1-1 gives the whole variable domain EAGVAQSPRYKIIEKRQSVAFWCNPISGHATLYWYQQILGQGPKLLIQFQNNGVVDDSQLPKDRFSAERLKGVDSTLKIQPAKLEDSAVYLCASSLQGALTEAFFGQGTRLTVV.

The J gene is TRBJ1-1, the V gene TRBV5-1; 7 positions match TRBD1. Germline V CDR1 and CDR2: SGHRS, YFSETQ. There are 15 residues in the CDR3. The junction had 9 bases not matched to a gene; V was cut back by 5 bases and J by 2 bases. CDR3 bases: TGCGCCAGCAGTCGACAGGGTAGTAGTAACACTGAAGCTTTCTTT. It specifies CASSRQGSSNTEAFF.

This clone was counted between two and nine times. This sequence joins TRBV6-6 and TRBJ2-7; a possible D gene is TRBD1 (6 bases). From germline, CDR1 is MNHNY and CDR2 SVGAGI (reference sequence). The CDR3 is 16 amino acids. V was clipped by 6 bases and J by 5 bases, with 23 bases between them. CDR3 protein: CASRYAESRGRNEQYF. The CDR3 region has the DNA TGTGCCAGCAGATACGCCGAGTCGAGGGGGAGAAACGAGCAGTACTTC.

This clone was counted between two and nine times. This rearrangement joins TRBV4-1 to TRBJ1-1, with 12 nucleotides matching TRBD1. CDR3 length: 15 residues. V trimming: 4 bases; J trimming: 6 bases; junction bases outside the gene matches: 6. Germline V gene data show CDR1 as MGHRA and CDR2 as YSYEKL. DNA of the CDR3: TGCGCCAGCAGCCCGCTGGGACAGGGGGCGGCTGAAGCTTTCTTT. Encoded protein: CASSPLGQGAAEAFF.

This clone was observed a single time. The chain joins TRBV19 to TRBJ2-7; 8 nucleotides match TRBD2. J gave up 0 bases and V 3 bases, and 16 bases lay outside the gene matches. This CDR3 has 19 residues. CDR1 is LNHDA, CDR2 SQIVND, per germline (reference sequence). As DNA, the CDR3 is TGTGCCAGTAGTATTCCTCCGGTCGATGGGCTAGCGGGCTCCTACGAGCAGTACTTC. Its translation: CASSIPPVDGLAGSYEQYF. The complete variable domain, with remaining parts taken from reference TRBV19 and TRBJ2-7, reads DGGITQSPKYLFRKEGQNVTLSCEQNLNHDAMYWYRQDPGQGLRLIYYSQIVNDFQKGDIAEGYSVSREKKESFPLTVTSAQKNPTAFYLCASSIPPVDGLAGSYEQYFGPGTRLTVT.

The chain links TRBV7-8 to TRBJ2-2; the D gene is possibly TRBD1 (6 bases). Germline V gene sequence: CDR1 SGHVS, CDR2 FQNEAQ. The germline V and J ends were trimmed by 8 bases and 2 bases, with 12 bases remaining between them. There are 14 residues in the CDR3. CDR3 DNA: TGTGCCAGCCAAGAGGACAGAAACACCGGGGAGCTGTTTTTT. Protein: CASQEDRNTGELFF.

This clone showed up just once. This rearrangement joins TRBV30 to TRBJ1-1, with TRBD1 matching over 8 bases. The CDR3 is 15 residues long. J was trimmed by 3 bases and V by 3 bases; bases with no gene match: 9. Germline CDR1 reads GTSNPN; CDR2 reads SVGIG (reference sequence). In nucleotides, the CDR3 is TGTGCCTGGAGAAGACAGGGGATAGGGTACACTGAAGCTTTCTTT. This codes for CAWRRQGIGYTEAFF.

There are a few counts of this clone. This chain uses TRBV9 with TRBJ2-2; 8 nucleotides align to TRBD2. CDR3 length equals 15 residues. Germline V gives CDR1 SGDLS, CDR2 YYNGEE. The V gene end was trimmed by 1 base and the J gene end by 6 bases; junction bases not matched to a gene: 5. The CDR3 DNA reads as TGTGCCAGCAGCGTAAGCGGGAGTAAGGCCGGGGAGCTGTTTTTT. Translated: CASSVSGSKAGELFF.

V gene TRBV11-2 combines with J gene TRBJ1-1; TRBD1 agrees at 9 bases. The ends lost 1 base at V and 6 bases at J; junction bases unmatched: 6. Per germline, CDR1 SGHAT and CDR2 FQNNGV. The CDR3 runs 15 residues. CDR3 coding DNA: TGTGCCAGCAGCTTAGTTAGTGGGACAGGGTCTGAAGCTTTCTTT. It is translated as CASSLVSGTGSEAFF.

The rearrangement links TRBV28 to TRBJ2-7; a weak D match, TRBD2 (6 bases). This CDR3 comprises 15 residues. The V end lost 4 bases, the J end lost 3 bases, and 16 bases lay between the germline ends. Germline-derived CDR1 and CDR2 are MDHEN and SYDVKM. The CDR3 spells CASSSLGGNSYEQYF. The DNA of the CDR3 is TGTGCCAGCAGTTCCCTGGGAGGAAACAGCTACGAGCAGTACTTC.

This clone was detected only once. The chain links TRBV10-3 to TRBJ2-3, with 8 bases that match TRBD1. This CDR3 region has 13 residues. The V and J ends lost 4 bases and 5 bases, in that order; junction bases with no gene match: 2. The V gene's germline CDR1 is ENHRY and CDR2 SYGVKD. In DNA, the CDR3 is TGTGCCATCAGTGTTACAGGGGGAGATACGCAGTATTTT. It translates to CAISVTGGDTQYF.